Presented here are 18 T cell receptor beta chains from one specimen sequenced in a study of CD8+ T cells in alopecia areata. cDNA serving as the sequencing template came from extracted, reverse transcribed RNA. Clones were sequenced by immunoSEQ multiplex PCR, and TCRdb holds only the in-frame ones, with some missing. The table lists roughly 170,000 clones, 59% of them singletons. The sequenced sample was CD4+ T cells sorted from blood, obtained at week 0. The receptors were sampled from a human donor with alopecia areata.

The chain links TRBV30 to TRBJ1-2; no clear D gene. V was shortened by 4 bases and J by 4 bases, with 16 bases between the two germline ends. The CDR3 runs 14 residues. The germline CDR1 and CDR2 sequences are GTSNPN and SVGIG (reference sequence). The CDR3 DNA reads TGTGCCTGGACTAGAAGAGGACTCGTCTATGGCTACACCTTC. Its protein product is CAWTRRGLVYGYTF. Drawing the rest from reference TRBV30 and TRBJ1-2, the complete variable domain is SQTIHQWPATLVQPVGSPLSLECTVEGTSNPNLYWYRQAAGRGLQLLFYSVGIGQISSEVPQNLSASRPQDRQFILSSKKLLLSDSGFYLCAWTRRGLVYGYTFGSGTRLTVV.

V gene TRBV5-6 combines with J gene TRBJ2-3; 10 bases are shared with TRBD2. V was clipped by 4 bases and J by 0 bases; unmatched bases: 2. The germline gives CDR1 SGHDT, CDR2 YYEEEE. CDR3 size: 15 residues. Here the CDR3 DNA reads TGTGCCAGCAGCACGGGACTAGCGAGCACAGATACGCAGTATTTT. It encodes CASSTGLASTDTQYF.

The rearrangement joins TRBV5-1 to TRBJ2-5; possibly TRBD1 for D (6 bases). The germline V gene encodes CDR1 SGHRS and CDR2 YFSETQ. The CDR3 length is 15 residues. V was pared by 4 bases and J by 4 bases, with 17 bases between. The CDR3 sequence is CASSPTGTTTETQYF. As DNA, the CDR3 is TGCGCCAGCAGCCCCACCGGGACAACTACAGAGACCCAGTACTTC.

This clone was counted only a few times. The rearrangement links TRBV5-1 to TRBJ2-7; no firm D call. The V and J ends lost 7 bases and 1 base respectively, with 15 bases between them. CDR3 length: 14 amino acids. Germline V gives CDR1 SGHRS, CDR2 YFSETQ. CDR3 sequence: CASGEGSLSYEQYF. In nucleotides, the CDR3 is TGCGCCAGCGGGGAAGGATCCCTTTCCTACGAGCAGTACTTC.

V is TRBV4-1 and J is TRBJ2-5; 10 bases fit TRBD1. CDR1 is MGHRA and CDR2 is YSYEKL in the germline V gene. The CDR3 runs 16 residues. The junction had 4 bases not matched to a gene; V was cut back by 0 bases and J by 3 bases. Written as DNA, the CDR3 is TGCGCCAGCAGCCAAGATGGGACAGGGGAAGAAGAGACCCAGTACTTC. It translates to CASSQDGTGEEETQYF.

The CDR3 nucleotides read TGTGCCAGCAGCTCCCCAGGGGGCCTGCTCCACTTT. It encodes CASSSPGGLLHF. The chain is built from TRBV11-3 and TRBJ1-6; 8 nucleotides match TRBD1. From germline, CDR1 is SGHNT and CDR2 YENEEA. V lost 4 bases to trimming and J lost 16 bases; unmatched junction nucleotides: 6. CDR3 length: 12 residues.

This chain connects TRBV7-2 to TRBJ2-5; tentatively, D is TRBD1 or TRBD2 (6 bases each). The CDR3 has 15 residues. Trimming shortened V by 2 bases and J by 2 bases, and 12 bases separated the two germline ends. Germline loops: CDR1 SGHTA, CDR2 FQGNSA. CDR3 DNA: TGTGCCAGCAGCTTAAGGCGAGGGGGGCAAGAGACCCAGTACTTC. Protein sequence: CASSLRRGGQETQYF.

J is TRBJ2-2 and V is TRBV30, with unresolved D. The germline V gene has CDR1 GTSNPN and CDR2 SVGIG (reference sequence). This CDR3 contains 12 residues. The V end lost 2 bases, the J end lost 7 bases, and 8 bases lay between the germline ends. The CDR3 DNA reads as TGTGCCTGGAGTCCCTTTGACGGGGAGCTGTTTTTT. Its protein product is CAWSPFDGELFF. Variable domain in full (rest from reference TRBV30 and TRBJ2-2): SQTIHQWPATLVQPVGSPLSLECTVEGTSNPNLYWYRQAAGRGLQLLFYSVGIGQISSEVPQNLSASRPQDRQFILSSKKLLLSDSGFYLCAWSPFDGELFFGEGSRLTVL.

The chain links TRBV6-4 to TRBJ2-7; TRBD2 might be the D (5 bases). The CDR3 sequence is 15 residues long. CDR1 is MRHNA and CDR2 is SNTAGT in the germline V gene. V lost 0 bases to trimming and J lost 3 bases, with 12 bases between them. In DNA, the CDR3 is TGTGCCAGCAGTGACTCGACGGACTCATACTACGAGCAGTACTTC. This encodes CASSDSTDSYYEQYF.

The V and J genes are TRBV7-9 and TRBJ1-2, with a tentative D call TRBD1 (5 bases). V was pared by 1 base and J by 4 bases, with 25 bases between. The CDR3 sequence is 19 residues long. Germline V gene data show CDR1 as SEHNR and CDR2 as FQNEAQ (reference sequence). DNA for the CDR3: TGTGCCAGCAGCTTAGAAGGGTTCAGGGAGAAAATCCTGAGCTATGGCTACACCTTC. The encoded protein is CASSLEGFREKILSYGYTF.

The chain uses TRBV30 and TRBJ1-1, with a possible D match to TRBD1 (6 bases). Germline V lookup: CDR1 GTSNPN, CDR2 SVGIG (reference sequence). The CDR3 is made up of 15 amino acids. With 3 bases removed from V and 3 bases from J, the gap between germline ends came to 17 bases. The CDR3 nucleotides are TGTGCCTGGAGGGGACACCTAAGTGGGGACACTGAAGCTTTCTTT. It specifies CAWRGHLSGDTEAFF.

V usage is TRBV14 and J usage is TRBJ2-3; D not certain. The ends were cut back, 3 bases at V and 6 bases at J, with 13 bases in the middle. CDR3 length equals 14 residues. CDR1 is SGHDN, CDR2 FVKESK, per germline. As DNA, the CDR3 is TGTGCCAGCAGCCATTCGTCGATGCATGATACGCAGTATTTT. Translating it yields CASSHSSMHDTQYF.

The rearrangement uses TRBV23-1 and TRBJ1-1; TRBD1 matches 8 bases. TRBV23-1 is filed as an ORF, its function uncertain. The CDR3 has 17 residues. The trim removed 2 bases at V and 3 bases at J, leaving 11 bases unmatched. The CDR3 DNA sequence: TGCGCCAGCAGTCAACATACAGGGGGACAGCTGGACACTGAAGCTTTCTTT. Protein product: CASSQHTGGQLDTEAFF.

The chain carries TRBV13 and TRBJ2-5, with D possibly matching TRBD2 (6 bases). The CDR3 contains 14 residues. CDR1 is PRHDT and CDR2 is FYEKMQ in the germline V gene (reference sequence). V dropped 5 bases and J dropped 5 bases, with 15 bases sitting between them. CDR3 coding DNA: TGTGCCAGCAGCCCAGGGACTGGGCGGGAGACCCAGTACTTC. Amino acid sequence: CASSPGTGRETQYF.

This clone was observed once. The CDR3 is CSVDGQVEPEAFF. CDR3 nucleotide sequence: TGCAGCGTTGATGGCCAGGTTGAGCCTGAAGCTTTCTTT. The chain has TRBV29-1 and TRBJ1-1; D gene uncertain. This CDR3 is built from 13 residues. CDR1 and CDR2 from the germline V gene are SQVTM and ANQGSEA. The germline V and J ends were trimmed by 3 bases and 6 bases, with 14 bases remaining between them.

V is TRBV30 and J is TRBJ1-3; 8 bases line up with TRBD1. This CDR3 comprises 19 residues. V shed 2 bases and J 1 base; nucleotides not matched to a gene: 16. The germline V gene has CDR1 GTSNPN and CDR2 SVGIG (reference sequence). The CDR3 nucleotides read TGTGCCTGGAGTCTCTATCCTTTCGGGACAGGATATTCTGGAAACACCATATATTTT. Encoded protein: CAWSLYPFGTGYSGNTIYF.

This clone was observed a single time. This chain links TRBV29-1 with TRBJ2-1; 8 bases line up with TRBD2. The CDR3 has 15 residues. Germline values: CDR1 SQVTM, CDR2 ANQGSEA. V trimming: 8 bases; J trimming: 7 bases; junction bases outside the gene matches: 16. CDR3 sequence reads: CSTETGRGVRNEQFF. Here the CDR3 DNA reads TGCAGCACCGAAACTGGGCGGGGGGTCCGGAATGAGCAGTTCTTC.

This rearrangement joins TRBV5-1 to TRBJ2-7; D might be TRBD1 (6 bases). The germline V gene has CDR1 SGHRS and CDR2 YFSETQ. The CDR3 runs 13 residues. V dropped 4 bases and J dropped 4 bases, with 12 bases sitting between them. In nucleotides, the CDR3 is TGCGCCAGCAGCCAGGGGTACAAGTACGAGCAGTACTTC. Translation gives CASSQGYKYEQYF.